The sequence of this T cell receptor beta chain was determined in a study of T cell responses to AZD1222 COVID-19 vaccine. The CDR3 covers 15 residues. Germline trimming cut 4 bases from V and 3 bases from J; bases unmatched to any gene: 3. Per the germline V gene, CDR1 is SGHRS and CDR2 is YFSETQ. Clones were sequenced by immunoSEQ multiplex PCR, and TCRdb holds only the in-frame ones, with some missing. The sample records around 99,000 clones, over 80% being singletons. The V gene is TRBV5-1, the J gene TRBJ1-5; 11 bases fit TRBD1. The TCR sequence derives from an adult who received the AZD1222 COVID-19 vaccine. The starting material was peripheral blood, obtained 28 days after the second AZD1222 dose. DNA of the CDR3: TGCGCCAGCAGCCCGGGACAGGGGGACAATCAGCCCCAGCATTTT. Protein product: CASSPGQGDNQPQHF.